One sample yielded the 11 T cell receptor beta chains listed below, sequenced in a study of beta chain features in type 1 diabetes. Findings and limits, study-wide: TCRB CDR3 length was moderately but significantly reduced in all four CD4+ subsets of Type 1 diabetes patients.

Expressed TCRB transcripts got sequenced, as all isolated RNA was reverse transcribed. Libraries were prepared by immunoSEQ multiplex PCR; TCRdb keeps only in-frame clonotypes and omits some of them. The sample contains 500,000 to 850,000 clones, around 15% of which appear only once. What these receptors recognize is not known. The material sequenced was naive CD4+ T cells from blood. These receptors all come from a man aged 18 to 35 with type 1 diabetes.

This clone was found a few times. Other DNA sequences in the sample encode the same CDR3. The chain uses TRBV5-1 and TRBJ2-1, with TRBD1 matching 8 bases. Germline V gene data show CDR1 as SGHRS and CDR2 as YFSETQ. CDR3 size: 14 residues. V lost 4 bases to trimming and J lost 3 bases; unmatched junction nucleotides: 3. The CDR3 region has the DNA TGCGCCAGCAGCCCCGGACAGGGCTACAATGAGCAGTTCTTC. The encoded protein is CASSPGQGYNEQFF.

The J gene is TRBJ2-3, the V gene TRBV9; 8 nucleotides align to TRBD1. Germline CDR1 and CDR2: SGDLS and YYNGEE. Germline trimming cut 2 bases from V and 6 bases from J; bases unmatched to any gene: 8. This CDR3 region has 15 residues. The CDR3 loop reads CASSVWDRSYDTQYF. The CDR3 DNA reads TGTGCCAGCAGCGTCTGGGACAGGTCGTATGATACGCAGTATTTT.

This clone was detected only a few times. Other nucleotide sequences from this sample produce the same CDR3. V usage is TRBV14 and J usage is TRBJ2-1, with D hard to call. V gave up 0 bases and J gave up 7 bases, with 7 bases separating them. Germline assignment: CDR1 SGHDN and CDR2 FVKESK. The CDR3 runs to 13 residues. The CDR3: CASSQDRRNEQFF. The DNA of the CDR3 is TGTGCCAGCAGCCAAGATCGGCGAAATGAGCAGTTCTTC.

The table lists this clone with a few counts. The V call is TRBV30, the J call TRBJ1-1; D remains ambiguous. Trimming pared 2 bases from V and 4 bases from J, leaving 14 bases between. Looked up from germline, CDR1 is GTSNPN and CDR2 is SVGIG (reference sequence). The CDR3 sequence is 14 residues long. For the CDR3, the DNA is TGTGCCTGGAGTACGGGGTGGGGTAGCACTGAAGCTTTCTTT. It specifies CAWSTGWGSTEAFF.

This clone was seen only a few times. This chain links TRBV30 with TRBJ2-5; D is ambiguous. The V gene lost 2 bases and the J gene lost 4 bases, with 11 bases spanning the gap. CDR3 length: 13 amino acids. Germline V CDR1 and CDR2: GTSNPN, SVGIG (reference sequence). CDR3 sequence: CAWSKALGETQYF. CDR3 nucleotide sequence: TGTGCCTGGAGTAAAGCCCTAGGAGAGACCCAGTACTTC.

A few counts support this clone. The gene calls are TRBV9 and TRBJ2-5; D call uncertain. The CDR3 has 15 amino acids. Germline CDR1 is SGDLS and CDR2 is YYNGEE. Trimming shortened V by 4 bases and J by 4 bases, and 17 bases separated the two germline ends. CDR3 coding DNA: TGTGCCAGCAGCCCGCGTTTTGTAGGGTCAGAGACCCAGTACTTC. Amino acids: CASSPRFVGSETQYF.

This chain joins TRBV11-2 and TRBJ1-1, with D possibly matching TRBD1 (5 bases). V lost 5 bases and J lost 8, with 15 bases in between. The CDR3 is made up of 13 amino acids. Germline lookup yields CDR1 SGHAT and CDR2 FQNNGV. The CDR3 is CASSGPGLSEAFF. In nucleotides, the CDR3 is TGTGCCAGCAGCGGCCCGGGACTTTCCGAAGCTTTCTTT.

In regard to this clone: An end of the junction differs from the germline gene, which may be a read error. The chain uses TRBV7-7 and TRBJ2-3; 8 nucleotides match TRBD2. This CDR3 region has 15 residues. CDR1 is SSHAT, CDR2 FNYEAQ, per germline (reference sequence). The CDR3 nucleotides are TGTGCTAGCAGCTTTGCGGGGGGCGACGCAGATACGCAGTATTTT. Translating it yields CASSFAGGDADTQYF.

This clone was counted only a few times. The J gene is TRBJ2-7, the V gene TRBV7-6; 13 bases are a match to TRBD2. This CDR3 spans 17 amino acids. Germline V lookup: CDR1 SGHVS, CDR2 FNYEAQ. V shed 0 bases, J shed 2 bases, and the junction held 4 bases outside the gene matches. In DNA, the CDR3 is TGTGCCAGCAGCTTAGCCGGGACTAGCGGGACGACCTACGAGCAGTACTTC. It codes for CASSLAGTSGTTYEQYF.

This clone was detected only a few times. This sequence joins TRBV5-6 and TRBJ2-3, with D perhaps matching TRBD2 (6 bases). V lost 1 base, J lost 4 bases, and 16 bases lay in between. Germline V gives CDR1 SGHDT, CDR2 YYEEEE. The CDR3 consists of 16 residues. CDR3 DNA sequence: TGTGCCAGCAGCTTGCCCTCCGGGAGCTGGGCAGATACGCAGTATTTT. Its protein is CASSLPSGSWADTQYF.

This chain links TRBV5-6 with TRBJ1-5, with D possibly TRBD1 on 5 matching bases. With 0 bases removed from V and 4 bases from J, the gap between germline ends came to 11 bases. This CDR3 region has 15 residues. Germline V gene data show CDR1 as SGHDT and CDR2 as YYEEEE. The CDR3 spells CASSLGQMGNQPQHF. The CDR3, as DNA: TGTGCCAGCAGCTTGGGACAGATGGGGAATCAGCCCCAGCATTTT.